The T cell receptor beta chain described here comes from a study of identical twins. This clonotype was seen many times. Its antigen is undetermined. MiXCR, applied by TCRdb to the 5' RACE reads, yields one record per CDR3 protein. The repertoire includes nearly 250,000 distinct CDR3 sequences, approximately 7% of them detected once, and 3% to 4% sits in the top ten. Study outcomes and limitations: One should note that invariant MAIT and iNKT cells could partly confound zero-insertion analyses.

This CDR3 has 14 amino acids. Trimming removed 10 bases from V and 3 bases from J; junction bases left unmatched: 7. The sample also formed part of further work on yellow fever vaccine responses in identical twins.

Sequencing was carried out using memory (CD45RO+) T cells sorted from blood. The chain carries TRBV12-3 or TRBV12-4 and TRBJ2-5; 11 positions match TRBD2. This receptor was taken from a young woman in good health. The CDR3 loop is CATNGGLAEETQYF. The CDR3 DNA is TGTGCCACTAATGGGGGACTAGCGGAAGAGACCCAGTACTTC.